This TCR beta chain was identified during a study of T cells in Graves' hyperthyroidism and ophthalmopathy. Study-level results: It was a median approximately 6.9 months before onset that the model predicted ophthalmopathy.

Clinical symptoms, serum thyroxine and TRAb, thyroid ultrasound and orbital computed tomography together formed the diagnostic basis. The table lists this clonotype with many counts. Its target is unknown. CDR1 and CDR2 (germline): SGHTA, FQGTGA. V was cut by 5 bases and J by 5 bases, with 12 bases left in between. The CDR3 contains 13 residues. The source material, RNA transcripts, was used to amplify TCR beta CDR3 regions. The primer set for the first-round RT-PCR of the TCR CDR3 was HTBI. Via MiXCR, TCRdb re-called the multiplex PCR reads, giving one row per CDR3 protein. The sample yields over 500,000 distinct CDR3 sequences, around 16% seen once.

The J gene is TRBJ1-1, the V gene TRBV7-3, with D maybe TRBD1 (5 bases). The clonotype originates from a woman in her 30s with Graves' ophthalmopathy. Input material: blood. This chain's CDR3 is CASSRPGLTEAFF. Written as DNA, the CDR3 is TGTGCCAGCAGCCGCCCAGGGCTGACTGAAGCTTTCTTT.